These 8 T cell receptor beta chains were sequenced from one sample in a study of T-cell reconstitution after alpha-beta-depleted transplantation in children. The TCRbeta library was prepared with unique molecular identifiers. TCRdb reprocessed the PCR reads with MiXCR, giving one entry per CDR3 protein. The table lists about a million distinct CDR3 sequences, about 26% of them singletons. Sequencing was performed on PBMCs, mostly from graft donor cells, taken 360 days after TCRalphabeta/CD19-depleted stem cell transplant. These TCRs come from a boy in the first two years of life who had a stem cell transplant for SCID, so the T cells may come from the graft donor.

The chain joins TRBV12-3 or TRBV12-4 to TRBJ2-2, with 9 nucleotides matching TRBD1. CDR3 size: 16 residues. Trimming cost V 5 bases and J 5 bases; bases outside gene matches: 9. The DNA of the CDR3 is TGTGCCAGCAGTCCCCGACAGGGGGTGATGACCGGGGAGCTGTTTTTT. It specifies CASSPRQGVMTGELFF.

The chain links TRBV29-1 to TRBJ2-1, with 7 nucleotides matching TRBD1. Germline V gene data show CDR1 as SQVTM and CDR2 as ANQGSEA. The CDR3 sequence is 11 residues long. Germline trimming cut 8 bases from V and 9 bases from J; bases unmatched to any gene: 7. The CDR3 is CSMREGAEQFF. CDR3 nucleotides: TGCAGCATGCGCGAGGGGGCTGAGCAGTTCTTC.

This clonotype appeared a few times. The chain couples TRBV7-2 to TRBJ2-1; tentative D call: TRBD2 (7 bases). V lost 3 bases, J lost 4 bases, and 13 bases lay in between. The germline gives CDR1 SGHTA, CDR2 FQGNSA. The CDR3 contains 15 residues. This CDR3 is CASSFKGGLYNEQFF. The CDR3 region has the DNA TGTGCCAGCAGCTTTAAGGGGGGGTTATACAATGAGCAGTTCTTC. Full variable domain (outside the CDR3, taken from reference TRBV7-2 and TRBJ2-1): GAGVSQSPSNKVTEKGKDVELRCDPISGHTALYWYRQSLGQGLEFLIYFQGNSAPDKSGLPSDRFSAERTGGSVSTLTIQRTQQEDSAVYLCASSFKGGLYNEQFFGPGTRLTVL.

The chain is built from TRBV24-1 and TRBJ2-5; D may correspond to TRBD1 or TRBD2 (5 bases each). Trimming removed 5 bases at V and 1 base at J, with 13 bases between. The CDR3 sequence is 15 residues long. CDR1 is KGHDR and CDR2 is SFDVKD in the germline V gene. DNA of the CDR3: TGTGCCACCAGTGGTCAGTTTGGGGGCCAAGAGACCCAGTACTTC. The encoded protein is CATSGQFGGQETQYF.

Points on this clonotype: An end of the junction does not agree with germline; a read error may underlie this. The CDR3 sequence is CASTLDENTGELFF. DNA for the CDR3: TGTGCCAGCACCTTAGATGAAAACACCGGGGAGCTGTTTTTT. This chain joins TRBV7-9 and TRBJ2-2, with unresolved D. Germline CDR1 reads SEHNR; CDR2 reads FQNEAQ (reference sequence). The CDR3 consists of 14 residues.

This clonotype turned up a few times. The rearrangement links TRBV7-9 to TRBJ1-1; D remains ambiguous. In germline, CDR1 is SEHNR, CDR2 FQNEAQ (reference sequence). V lost 3 bases to trimming and J lost 1 base, with 12 bases between them. The CDR3 is 15 amino acids. As DNA, the CDR3 is TGTGCCAGCAGCTTGCGGCCGGACGGGAACACTGAAGCTTTCTTT. Its protein product is CASSLRPDGNTEAFF.

The chain carries TRBV28 and TRBJ2-7; D perhaps matches TRBD2 (6 bases). This CDR3 is 14 amino acids long. V lost 10 bases to trimming and J lost 2 bases, with 18 bases between them. CDR1 is MDHEN and CDR2 is SYDVKM in the germline V gene. The CDR3 sequence: CAITPGGPPYEQYF. The CDR3 region has the DNA TGTGCCATCACTCCCGGGGGTCCCCCCTACGAGCAGTACTTC.

Here the CDR3 reads CSANPSGGAGEQYF. CDR3 coding DNA: TGCAGTGCCAACCCTAGCGGGGGGGCCGGCGAGCAGTACTTC. This chain joins TRBV20-1 and TRBJ2-7, with 12 bases aligning to TRBD2. Germline V CDR1 and CDR2: DFQATT, SNEGSKA (reference sequence). There are 14 residues in the CDR3. V shed 6 bases, J shed 6 bases, and the junction held 9 bases outside the gene matches.